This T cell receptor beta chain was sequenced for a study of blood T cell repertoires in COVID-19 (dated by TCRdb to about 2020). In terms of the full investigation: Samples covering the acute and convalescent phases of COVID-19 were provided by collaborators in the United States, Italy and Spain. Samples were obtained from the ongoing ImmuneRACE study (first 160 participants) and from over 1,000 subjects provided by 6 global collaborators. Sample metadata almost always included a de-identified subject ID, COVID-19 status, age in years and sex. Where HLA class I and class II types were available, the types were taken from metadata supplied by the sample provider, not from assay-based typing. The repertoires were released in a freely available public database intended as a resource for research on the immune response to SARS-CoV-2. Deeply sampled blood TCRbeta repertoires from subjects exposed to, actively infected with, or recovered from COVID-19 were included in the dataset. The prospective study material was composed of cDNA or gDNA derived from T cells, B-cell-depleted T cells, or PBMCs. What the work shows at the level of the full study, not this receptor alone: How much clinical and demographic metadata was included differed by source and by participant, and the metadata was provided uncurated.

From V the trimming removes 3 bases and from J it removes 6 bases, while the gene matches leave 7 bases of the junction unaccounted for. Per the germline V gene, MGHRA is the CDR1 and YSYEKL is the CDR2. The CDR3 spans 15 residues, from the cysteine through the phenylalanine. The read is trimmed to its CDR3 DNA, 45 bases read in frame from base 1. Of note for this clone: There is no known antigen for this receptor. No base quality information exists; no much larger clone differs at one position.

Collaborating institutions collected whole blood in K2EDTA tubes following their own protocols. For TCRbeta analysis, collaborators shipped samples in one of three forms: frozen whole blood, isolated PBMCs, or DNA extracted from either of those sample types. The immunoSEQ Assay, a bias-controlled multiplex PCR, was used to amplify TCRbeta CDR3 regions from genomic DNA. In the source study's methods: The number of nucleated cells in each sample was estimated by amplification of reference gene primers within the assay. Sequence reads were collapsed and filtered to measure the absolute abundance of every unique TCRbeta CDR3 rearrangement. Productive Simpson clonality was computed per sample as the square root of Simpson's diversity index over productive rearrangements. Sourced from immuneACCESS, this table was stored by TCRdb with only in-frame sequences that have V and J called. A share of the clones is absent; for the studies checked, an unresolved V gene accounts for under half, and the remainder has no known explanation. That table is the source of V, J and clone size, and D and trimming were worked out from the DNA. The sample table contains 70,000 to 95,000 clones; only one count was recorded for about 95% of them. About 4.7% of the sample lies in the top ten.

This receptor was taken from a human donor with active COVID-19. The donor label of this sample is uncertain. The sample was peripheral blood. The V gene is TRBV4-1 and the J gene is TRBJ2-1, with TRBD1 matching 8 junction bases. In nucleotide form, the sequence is TGCGCCAGCAGCCATCAGGGGGCTGGGGGCAATGAGCAGTTCTTC. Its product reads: CASSHQGAGGNEQFF.